Presented here are 19 T cell receptor beta chains from one specimen sequenced in a study of T cell responses to AZD1222 COVID-19 vaccine. The repertoire was sequenced with immunoSEQ multiplex PCR; TCRdb's copy has only in-frame clones and lacks some. This sample has around 160,000 clones, with about 90% found just once. The sample in question was peripheral blood, obtained on day 0 of MenACWY control vaccination. All receptors derive from an adult in good health.

This rearrangement joins TRBV12-3 or TRBV12-4 to TRBJ1-1, with D uncertain. With 2 bases removed from V and 11 bases from J, the gap between germline ends came to 12 bases. CDR3 length: 12 amino acids. The CDR3 region has the DNA TGTGCCAGCAGTTTATATAAGATATGGGCTTTCTTT. This codes for CASSLYKIWAFF.

This chain connects TRBV28 to TRBJ1-5; the match to TRBD1 covers 7 bases. J gave up 2 bases and V 6 bases, and 16 bases lay outside the gene matches. CDR1 is MDHEN, CDR2 SYDVKM, per germline. The CDR3 spans 18 residues. This CDR3 reads CASSPGQVRVFGNQPQHF. The CDR3 coding sequence is TGTGCCAGCAGCCCCGGACAGGTCCGGGTCTTTGGCAATCAGCCCCAGCATTTT.

V is TRBV12-5 and J is TRBJ1-1; D is perhaps TRBD1 (5 bases). V lost 1 base and J 1 base, leaving 13 bases between the germline ends. CDR3 length: 16 amino acids. CDR1 and CDR2 (germline): LGHNT, FRNRAP. As DNA, the CDR3 is TGTGCTAGTGGTTTGGGCCCGGGACCCCGGAACACTGAAGCTTTCTTT. Its translation: CASGLGPGPRNTEAFF.

This chain joins TRBV4-1 and TRBJ1-1; no clear D gene. CDR1 MGHRA and CDR2 YSYEKL come from the germline V gene. Trimming pared 2 bases from V and 7 bases from J, leaving 11 bases between. CDR3 length: 13 residues. DNA for the CDR3: TGCGCCAGCAGCCAAATGGGGAGTAATGAAGCTTTCTTT. Translation gives CASSQMGSNEAFF.

CDR3 amino acids: CSVAPAQGGETQYF. CDR3 in DNA: TGCAGCGTTGCCCCTGCCCAGGGGGGAGAGACCCAGTACTTC. V and J are TRBV29-1 and TRBJ2-5, with D tentatively TRBD1 (7 bases). CDR3 length: 14 amino acids. V was pared by 4 bases and J by 4 bases, with 16 bases between. Germline assignment: CDR1 SQVTM and CDR2 ANQGSEA.

The chain combines TRBV5-4 with TRBJ1-1, with a tentative D call TRBD1 (6 bases). Germline lookup yields CDR1 SGHNT and CDR2 YYREEE (reference sequence). V shed 3 bases and J shed 6 bases, with 9 bases lying between them. This CDR3 region has 12 residues. The CDR3 loop reads CASSSGAAEAFF. DNA of the CDR3: TGTGCCAGCAGCTCGGGGGCGGCTGAAGCTTTCTTT.

This sequence joins TRBV4-1 and TRBJ2-1; 7 nucleotides align to TRBD2. CDR1 is MGHRA and CDR2 is YSYEKL in the germline V gene. After removal of 0 bases from V and 8 bases from J, the junction contained 13 bases not matched to a gene. The CDR3 extends over 17 amino acids. The CDR3 region has the DNA TGCGCCAGCAGCCAAGAAGCCGCTCTAGCGGCCGGGGATGAGCAGTTCTTC. Its translation: CASSQEAALAAGDEQFF.

The chain employs TRBV5-4 and TRBJ1-6; TRBD1 matches at 7 bases. Losses at the gene ends were 3 bases for V and 7 bases for J; bases not matched to a gene: 7. The CDR3 length is 15 residues. CDR1 is SGHNT and CDR2 is YYREEE in the germline V gene (reference sequence). This CDR3 is CASSWGDRYNSPLHF. CDR3 nucleotides: TGTGCCAGCAGCTGGGGGGACAGATACAATTCACCCCTCCACTTT.

V gene TRBV7-9 combines with J gene TRBJ1-6; D is unclear. Germline CDR1 and CDR2: SEHNR and FQNEAQ (reference sequence). The CDR3 spans 12 residues. Trimming took 4 bases from V and 9 from J, leaving 7 bases between them. The CDR3 spells CASSSEVSPLHF. The CDR3 DNA is TGTGCCAGCAGCTCCGAGGTTTCACCCCTCCACTTT.

Details on this clone: Distinct nucleotide sequences in the sample also encode this CDR3. The CDR3 loop is CASSLTSGSSYEQYF. The CDR3 DNA reads TGTGCCAGCAGTTTAACTAGCGGAAGCTCCTACGAGCAGTACTTC. The rearrangement links TRBV27 to TRBJ2-7; 8 bases align to TRBD2. Germline CDR1 is MNHEY and CDR2 is SMNVEV (reference sequence). This CDR3 has 15 amino acids. V dropped 2 bases and J dropped 0; count of bases not matched to a gene: 3.

The chain carries TRBV18 and TRBJ2-7; TRBD2 aligns across 12 bases. The CDR3 covers 18 residues. CDR1 and CDR2 from the germline V gene are KGHSH and LQKENI. After removal of 0 bases from V and 3 bases from J, the junction contained 9 bases not matched to a gene. The CDR3 nucleotides are TGTGCCAGCTCACCACCGCCTAGCGGGAGGGCCGGGTACTACGAGCAGTACTTC. Protein sequence: CASSPPPSGRAGYYEQYF. The complete variable domain, with remaining parts taken from reference TRBV18 and TRBJ2-7, reads NAGVMQNPRHLVRRRGQEARLRCSPMKGHSHVYWYRQLPEEGLKFMVYLQKENIIDESGMPKERFSAEFPKEGPSILRIQQVVRGDSAAYFCASSPPPSGRAGYYEQYFGPGTRLTVT.

The chain uses TRBV5-1 and TRBJ2-6; TRBD2 agrees at 7 bases. After removal of 0 bases from V and 0 bases from J, the junction contained 6 bases not matched to a gene. The CDR3 has 18 residues. From germline, CDR1 is SGHRS and CDR2 YFSETQ. The CDR3 DNA follows: TGCGCCAGCAGCTTGGCCCCAGCGGGGAGCTCTGGGGCCAACGTCCTGACTTTC. It translates to CASSLAPAGSSGANVLTF.

The chain recombines TRBV9 with TRBJ1-4; perhaps TRBD1 as D (5 bases). The CDR3 contains 12 residues. Germline assignment: CDR1 SGDLS and CDR2 YYNGEE. Trimming shortened V by 4 bases and J by 6 bases, and 7 bases separated the two germline ends. The CDR3 loop reads CASSRGDEKLFF. The CDR3 region has the DNA TGTGCCAGCAGCCGGGGGGATGAAAAACTGTTTTTT.

The chain combines TRBV11-3 with TRBJ2-1; D gene uncertain. The length of the CDR3 is 14 residues. Trimming removed 0 bases at V and 7 bases at J, with 10 bases between. Germline CDR1 SGHNT, CDR2 YENEEA. The CDR3 loop is CASSLDALRNEQFF. CDR3 in DNA: TGTGCCAGCAGCTTAGATGCACTTCGGAATGAGCAGTTCTTC.

V is TRBV5-1 and J is TRBJ2-3, with TRBD2 as a possible D gene (5 bases). The germline V gene encodes CDR1 SGHRS and CDR2 YFSETQ. The length of the CDR3 is 18 residues. The V gene lost 0 bases and the J gene lost 4 bases, with 21 bases spanning the gap. The CDR3: CASSLDEWRAQRPDTQYF. CDR3 nucleotide sequence: TGCGCCAGCAGCTTGGACGAGTGGCGGGCGCAGAGGCCAGATACGCAGTATTTT.

The V call is TRBV5-1, the J call TRBJ1-2; D ambiguous. CDR3 length equals 12 residues. Germline assignment: CDR1 SGHRS and CDR2 YFSETQ. The V gene lost 5 bases and the J gene lost 4 bases, with 9 bases spanning the gap. CDR3 nucleotide sequence: TGCGCCAGCAGACCGGACTCCTATGGCTACACCTTC. Translation gives CASRPDSYGYTF. Using reference TRBV5-1 and TRBJ1-2 for the parts outside the CDR3, the full variable domain is KAGVTQTPRYLIKTRGQQVTLSCSPISGHRSVSWYQQTPGQGLQFLFEYFSETQRNKGNFPGRFSGRQFSNSRSEMNVSTLELGDSALYLCASRPDSYGYTFGSGTRLTVV.

The V gene is TRBV24-1, the J gene TRBJ2-2; 7 nucleotides match TRBD1. The CDR3 is 16 amino acids. V was clipped by 3 bases and J by 3 bases; unmatched bases: 6. The V gene's germline CDR1 is KGHDR and CDR2 SFDVKD. The CDR3 DNA reads TGTGCCACCAGTGATCCGAGGGGGCCGGACACCGGGGAGCTGTTTTTT. Protein: CATSDPRGPDTGELFF.

CDR3 sequence: CASSPRQVYNSPLHF. The CDR3 DNA follows: TGTGCCAGTAGTCCTCGACAGGTGTATAATTCACCCCTCCACTTT. The chain uses TRBV19 and TRBJ1-6; maybe TRBD1 (6 bases). The CDR3 length is 15 residues. CDR1 and CDR2 from the germline V gene are LNHDA and SQIVND (reference sequence). V was clipped by 5 bases and J by 4 bases, with 12 bases between them.

The chain links TRBV28 to TRBJ2-3; 9 nucleotides align to TRBD2. The CDR3 is 15 amino acids. With V trimmed by 5 bases and J by 5 bases, 8 bases remained unmatched. Germline V CDR1 and CDR2: MDHEN, SYDVKM. The CDR3 region is CASSALAGVQDTQYF. CDR3 bases: TGTGCCAGCAGTGCATTAGCGGGAGTGCAAGATACGCAGTATTTT.